This TCR beta chain was captured in a study of blood T cell repertoires in COVID-19. Study background: T cells, B-cell-depleted T cells, or PBMCs provided the cDNA or gDNA that served as material.

The CDR3 loop spans 12 amino acids. V lost 3 bases, J lost 2 bases, and 5 bases lay in between. Germline CDR1 and CDR2: MNHNS and SASEGT. The method was immunoSEQ multiplex PCR; TCRdb's version includes in-frame clones alone and lacks a portion of them. The sample lists roughly 160,000 clones; 80% to 90% were seen once. The J gene is TRBJ2-7, the V gene TRBV6-1; D unresolved. The clonotype originates from a woman aged 55-69 years who had recovered from COVID-19. Material: peripheral blood. CDR3 sequence reads: CASSDTTYEQYF. For the CDR3, the DNA is TGTGCCAGCAGTGACACAACCTACGAGCAGTACTTC.